This entry is about one TCR beta chain. The antigen remains unidentified. This sample is part of a study of vaccination effects on CD4 cells after COVID-19. Study-level information: The culture medium for about 2 million PBMC per well included 9.5 to 10 IU/ml IL-2 and around 9.8 ug/ml peptides.

The CDR3 is 15 amino acids. Germline CDR1 and CDR2: SNHLY and FYNNEI. Trimming shortened V by 0 bases and J by 6 bases, and 12 bases separated the two germline ends. With more than 9 days of culture completed, CD4+ T cells were isolated. Clones were read by immunoSEQ multiplex PCR, and TCRdb kept only the in-frame ones, dropping some. The sample carries fewer than 40,000 clones, around 70% recorded once. The chain uses TRBV2 and TRBJ1-5; tentatively, D is TRBD1 (5 bases). The sequence was obtained from a human donor who received a COVID-19 vaccine. This specimen consisted of CD4+ T cells from PBMCs cultured without peptide, obtained before COVID-19 vaccination. The CDR3: CASSEARGVIQPQHF. As DNA, the CDR3 is TGTGCCAGCAGTGAAGCGCGGGGCGTAATTCAGCCCCAGCATTTT. Complete variable domain (other parts from reference TRBV2 and TRBJ1-5): EPEVTQTPSHQVTQMGQEVILRCVPISNHLYFYWYRQILGQKVEFLVSFYNNEISEKSEIFDDQFSVERPDGSNFTLKIRSTKLEDSAMYFCASSEARGVIQPQHFGDGTRLSIL.